These 11 T cell receptor beta chains originate from one sample sequenced in a study of monozygotic twins with inflammatory bowel disease. Using the 5' RACE reads, TCRdb records one entry per CDR3 protein without DNA. The sample spans some 150,000 distinct CDR3 sequences; the ten largest clones claim roughly 2.3%. Sequencing input: blood. These receptors were collected from a human donor with ulcerative colitis or Crohn's disease, or a healthy co-twin of an affected twin (not recorded which).

The chain is built from TRBV5-6 and TRBJ2-7; TCRdb outputs TRBD2, but without DNA this stays unchecked. CDR1 is SGHDT and CDR2 is YYEEEE in the germline V gene. This CDR3 is built from 15 residues. The CDR3 spells CASSLRDWSSYEQYF.

The chain employs TRBV4-3 and TRBJ1-5. The CDR3 extends over 13 amino acids. Germline CDR1 and CDR2: LGHNA and YSLEER. CDR3 sequence: CASSPYPDQPQHF.

The V and J genes are TRBV2 and TRBJ2-2. The V gene's germline CDR1 is SNHLY and CDR2 FYNNEI. The CDR3 has 13 amino acids. The CDR3 protein is CASSVTHTGELFF.

The rearrangement joins TRBV20-1 to TRBJ2-2; TCRdb's D call, TRBD1, is unchecked because there is no DNA. This CDR3 comprises 14 residues. The germline V gene encodes CDR1 DFQATT and CDR2 SNEGSKA (reference sequence). CDR3 sequence reads: CSASGGARTGELFF.

This chain connects TRBV12-3 or TRBV12-4 to TRBJ2-5; TCRdb lists TRBD2, though no DNA is available to test this call. The CDR3 is made up of 13 amino acids. The CDR3 here is CASSPTSWETQYF.

This rearrangement joins TRBV11-2 to TRBJ2-7. This CDR3 contains 12 residues. From germline, CDR1 is SGHAT and CDR2 FQNNGV. CDR3 sequence: CASSSTYYEQYF.

CDR3 sequence reads: CASGSSYVGLSLDEQFF. The chain links TRBV12-5 to TRBJ2-1; the D gene TCRdb calls, TRBD1, cannot be checked with no DNA. CDR3 length: 17 amino acids. Germline values: CDR1 LGHNT, CDR2 FRNRAP.

V gene TRBV6-2 or TRBV6-3 combines with J gene TRBJ1-1; the D gene TCRdb calls, TRBD1, cannot be checked with no DNA. The length of the CDR3 is 13 residues. The V gene's germline CDR1 is MNHEY and CDR2 SVGEGT. CDR3: CASRQDSYTEAFF.

The chain carries TRBV6-1 and TRBJ1-1; TCRdb lists TRBD1, though no DNA is available to test this call. The CDR3 consists of 14 residues. CDR1 and CDR2 from the germline V gene are MNHNS and SASEGT. CDR3 sequence reads: CASSPGGADTEAFF.

V gene TRBV20-1 combines with J gene TRBJ2-1; TCRdb calls TRBD2, which cannot be checked without DNA. This CDR3 is 15 amino acids long. Germline lookup yields CDR1 DFQATT and CDR2 SNEGSKA (reference sequence). This chain's CDR3 is CSASNLADPNVKQFF.

This chain links TRBV20-1 with TRBJ1-5. The CDR3 has 14 amino acids. Germline V gene sequence: CDR1 DFQATT, CDR2 SNEGSKA (reference sequence). This CDR3 reads CSASKGYSNQPQHF.